This TCR beta chain was retrieved from a study of blood T cell repertoires in COVID-19. The overall study: The United States, Italy and Spain were the sources of the acute and convalescent COVID-19 samples. T cells, B-cell-depleted T cells, or PBMCs provided the cDNA or gDNA that served as material.

Per the original data handling: Nucleated cell number was recorded as an estimate derived from reference gene primer amplification. Only in-frame clones appear in the TCRdb table, and some are missing; sequencing was by immunoSEQ multiplex PCR. The V and J calls and clone size are taken from that table; D and trimming were inferred from the DNA. The table has approximately 52,000 clones, 89% seen once. The source of this sequence is a man aged 60-69 years with active COVID-19. The sample taken for sequencing was peripheral blood.

As DNA, the CDR3 is TGTGCCAGCAGTGGAGTGTACGAGCAGTACTTC. Translating gives CASSGVYEQYF. The V call is TRBV28, the J call TRBJ2-7; D unclear. The CDR3 is 11 residues long. Deletions cut 5 bases from V and 4 bases from J, with 6 bases between. Germline lookup yields CDR1 MDHEN and CDR2 SYDVKM.